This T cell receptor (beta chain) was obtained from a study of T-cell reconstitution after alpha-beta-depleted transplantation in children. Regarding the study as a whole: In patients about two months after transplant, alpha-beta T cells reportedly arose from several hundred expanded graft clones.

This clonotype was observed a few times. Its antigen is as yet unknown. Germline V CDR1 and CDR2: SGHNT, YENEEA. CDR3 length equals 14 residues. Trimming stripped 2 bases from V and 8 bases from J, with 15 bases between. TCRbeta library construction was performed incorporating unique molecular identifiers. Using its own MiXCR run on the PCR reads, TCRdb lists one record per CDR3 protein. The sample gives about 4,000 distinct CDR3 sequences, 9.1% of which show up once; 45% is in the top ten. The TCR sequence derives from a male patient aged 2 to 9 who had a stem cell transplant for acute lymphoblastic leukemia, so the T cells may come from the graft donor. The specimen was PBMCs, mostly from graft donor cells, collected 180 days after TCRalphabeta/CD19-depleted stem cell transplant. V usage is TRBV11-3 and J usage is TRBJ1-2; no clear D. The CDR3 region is CASSLRGYSNGYTF. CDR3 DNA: TGTGCCAGCAGCTTAAGAGGTTACAGTAACGGCTACACCTTC. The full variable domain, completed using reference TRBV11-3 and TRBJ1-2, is EAGVVQSPRYKIIEKKQPVAFWCNPISGHNTLYWYLQNLGQGPELLIRYENEEAVDDSQLPKDRFSAERLKGVDSTLKIQPAELGDSAVYLCASSLRGYSNGYTFGSGTRLTVV.